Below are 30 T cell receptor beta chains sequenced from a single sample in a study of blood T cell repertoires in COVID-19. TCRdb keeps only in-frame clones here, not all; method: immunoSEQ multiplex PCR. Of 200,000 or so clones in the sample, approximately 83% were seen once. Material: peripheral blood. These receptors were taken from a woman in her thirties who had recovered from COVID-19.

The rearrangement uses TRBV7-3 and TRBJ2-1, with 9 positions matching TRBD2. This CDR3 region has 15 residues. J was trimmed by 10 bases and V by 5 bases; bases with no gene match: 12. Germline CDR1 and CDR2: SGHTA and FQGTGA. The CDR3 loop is CASSRSTSGFNEQFF. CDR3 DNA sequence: TGTGCCAGCAGCCGTTCTACTAGCGGGTTCAACGAGCAGTTCTTC.

The CDR3 region is CASTLQDRLKEQYF. The CDR3 DNA follows: TGTGCCAGCACCCTCCAGGACAGATTAAAGGAGCAGTACTTC. J is TRBJ2-7 and V is TRBV28; D is perhaps TRBD1 (6 bases). Trimming took off 7 bases at V and 7 bases at J, with 20 bases between the two ends. CDR1 is MDHEN, CDR2 SYDVKM, per germline. CDR3 length: 14 residues.

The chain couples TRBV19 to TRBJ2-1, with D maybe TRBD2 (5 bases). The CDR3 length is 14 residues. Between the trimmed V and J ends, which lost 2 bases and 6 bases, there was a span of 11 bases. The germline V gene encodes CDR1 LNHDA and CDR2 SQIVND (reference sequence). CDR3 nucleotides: TGTGCCAGTAGTATAACATCGGGGATCAATGAGCAGTTCTTC. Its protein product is CASSITSGINEQFF.

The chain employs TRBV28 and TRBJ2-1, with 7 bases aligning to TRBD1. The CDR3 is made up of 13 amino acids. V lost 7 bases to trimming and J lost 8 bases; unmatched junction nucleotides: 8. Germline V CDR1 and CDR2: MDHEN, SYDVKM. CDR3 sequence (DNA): TGTGCCAGCACCATGAGGGGGCTGGATGAGCAGTTCTTC. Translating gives CASTMRGLDEQFF.

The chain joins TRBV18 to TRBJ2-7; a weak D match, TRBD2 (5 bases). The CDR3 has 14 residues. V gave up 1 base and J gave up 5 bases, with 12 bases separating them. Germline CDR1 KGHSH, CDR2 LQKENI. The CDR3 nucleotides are TGTGCCAGCTCACCACAAGGTCGGGGAGACGAGCAGTACTTC. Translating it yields CASSPQGRGDEQYF.

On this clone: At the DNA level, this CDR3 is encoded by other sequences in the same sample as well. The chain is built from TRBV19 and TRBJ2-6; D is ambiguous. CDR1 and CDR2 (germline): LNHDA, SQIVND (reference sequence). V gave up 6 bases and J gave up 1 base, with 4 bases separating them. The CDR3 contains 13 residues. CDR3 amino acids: CASSPSGANVLTF. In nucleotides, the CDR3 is TGTGCCAGTAGCCCTTCTGGGGCCAACGTCCTGACTTTC.

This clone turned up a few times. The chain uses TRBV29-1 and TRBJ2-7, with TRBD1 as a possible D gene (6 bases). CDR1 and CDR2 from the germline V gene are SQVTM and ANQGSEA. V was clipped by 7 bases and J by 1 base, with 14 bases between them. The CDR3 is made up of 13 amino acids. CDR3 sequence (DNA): TGCAGCGCCCCGGGACACACTTCCTACGAGCAGTACTTC. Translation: CSAPGHTSYEQYF.

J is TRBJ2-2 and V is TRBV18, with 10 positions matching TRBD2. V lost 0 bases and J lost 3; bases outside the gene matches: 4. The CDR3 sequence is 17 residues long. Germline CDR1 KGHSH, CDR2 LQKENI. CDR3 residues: CASSPPSLAGYTGELFF. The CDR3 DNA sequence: TGTGCCAGCTCACCACCGTCACTAGCGGGGTACACCGGGGAGCTGTTTTTT.

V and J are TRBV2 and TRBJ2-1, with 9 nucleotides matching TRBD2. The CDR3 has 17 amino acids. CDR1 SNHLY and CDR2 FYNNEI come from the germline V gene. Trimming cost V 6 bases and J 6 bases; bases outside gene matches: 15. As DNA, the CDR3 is TGTGCCAGCAGGCCTTCTAGCGGGACGACTTTACTCAATGAGCAGTTCTTC. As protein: CASRPSSGTTLLNEQFF.

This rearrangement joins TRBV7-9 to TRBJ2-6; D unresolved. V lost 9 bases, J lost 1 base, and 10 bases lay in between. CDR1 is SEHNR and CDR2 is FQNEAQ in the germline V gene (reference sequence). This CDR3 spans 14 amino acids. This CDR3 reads CARNEASGANVLTF. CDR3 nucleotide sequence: TGTGCCAGAAACGAGGCGTCTGGGGCCAACGTCCTGACTTTC.

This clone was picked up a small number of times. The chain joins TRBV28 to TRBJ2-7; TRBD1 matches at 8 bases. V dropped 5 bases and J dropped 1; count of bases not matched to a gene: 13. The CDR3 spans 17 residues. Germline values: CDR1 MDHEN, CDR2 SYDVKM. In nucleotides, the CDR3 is TGTGCCAGCAGTCCGCCCCGACAGGGGACGACGTCCTACGAGCAGTACTTC. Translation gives CASSPPRQGTTSYEQYF.

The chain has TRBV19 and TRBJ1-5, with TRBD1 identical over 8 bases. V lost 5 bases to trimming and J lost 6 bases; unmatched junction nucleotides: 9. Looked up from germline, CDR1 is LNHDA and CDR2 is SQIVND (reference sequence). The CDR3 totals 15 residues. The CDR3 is CASSLGDRSFQPQHF. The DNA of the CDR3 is TGTGCCAGTAGTCTGGGGGACAGGTCGTTTCAGCCCCAGCATTTT.

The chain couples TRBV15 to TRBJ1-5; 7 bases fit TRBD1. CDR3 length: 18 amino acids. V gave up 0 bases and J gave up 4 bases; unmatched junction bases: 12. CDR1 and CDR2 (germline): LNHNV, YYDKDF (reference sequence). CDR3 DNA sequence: TGTGCCACCAGCAGAGAGGGGGCCACAGGGGATTCGAATCAGCCCCAGCATTTT. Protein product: CATSREGATGDSNQPQHF.

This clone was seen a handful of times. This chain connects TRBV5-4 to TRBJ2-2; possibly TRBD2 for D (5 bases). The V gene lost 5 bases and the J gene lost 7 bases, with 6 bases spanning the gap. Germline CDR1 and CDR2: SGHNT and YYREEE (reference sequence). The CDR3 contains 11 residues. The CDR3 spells CASSGGGELFF. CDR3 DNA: TGTGCCAGCAGTGGAGGCGGGGAGCTGTTTTTT.

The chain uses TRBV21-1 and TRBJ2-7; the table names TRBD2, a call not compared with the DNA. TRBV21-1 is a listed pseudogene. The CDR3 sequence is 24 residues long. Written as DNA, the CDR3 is TGTGCCAGCAGCAAAGACGCTACACTAGCGTCGGGGCCCCTCGTCCAACTCGGTCCCTACGAGCAGTACTTC. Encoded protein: CASSKDATLASGPLVQLGPYEQYF.

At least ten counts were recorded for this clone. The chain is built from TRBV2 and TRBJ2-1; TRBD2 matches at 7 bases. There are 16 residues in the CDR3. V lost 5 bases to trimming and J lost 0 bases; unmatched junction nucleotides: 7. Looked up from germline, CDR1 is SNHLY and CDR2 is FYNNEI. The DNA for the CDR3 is TGTGCCAGCAGTAAGCAAAGCGGGATCTCCTACAATGAGCAGTTCTTC. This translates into CASSKQSGISYNEQFF.

CDR3 in amino acids: CASSVEPDTETQYF. CDR3 nucleotides: TGTGCCAGCAGCGTAGAGCCCGACACAGAGACCCAGTACTTC. The V call is TRBV9, the J call TRBJ2-5; no firm D call. V was clipped by 0 bases and J by 4 bases, with 10 bases between them. This CDR3 comprises 14 residues. CDR1 and CDR2 (germline): SGDLS, YYNGEE.

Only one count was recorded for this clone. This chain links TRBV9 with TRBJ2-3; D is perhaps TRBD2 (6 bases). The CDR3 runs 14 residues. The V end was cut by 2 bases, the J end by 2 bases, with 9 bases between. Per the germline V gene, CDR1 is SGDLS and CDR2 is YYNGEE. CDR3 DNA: TGTGCCAGCAGCGTCGAGCGGGCCACAGATACGCAGTATTTT. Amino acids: CASSVERATDTQYF.

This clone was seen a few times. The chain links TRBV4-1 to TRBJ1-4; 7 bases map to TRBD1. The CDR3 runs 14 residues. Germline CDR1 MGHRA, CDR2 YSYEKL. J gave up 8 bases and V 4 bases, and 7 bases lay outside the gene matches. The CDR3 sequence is CASSPNRGYEKLFF. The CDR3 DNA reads TGCGCCAGCAGCCCTAACAGGGGTTACGAAAAACTGTTTTTT.

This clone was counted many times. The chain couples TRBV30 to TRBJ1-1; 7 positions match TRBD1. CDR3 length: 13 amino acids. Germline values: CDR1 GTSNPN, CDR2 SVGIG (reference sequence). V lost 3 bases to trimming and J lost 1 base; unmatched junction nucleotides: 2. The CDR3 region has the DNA TGTGCCTGGAGGGGACAGCCGAACACTGAAGCTTTCTTT. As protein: CAWRGQPNTEAFF. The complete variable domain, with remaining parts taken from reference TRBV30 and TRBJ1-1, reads SQTIHQWPATLVQPVGSPLSLECTVEGTSNPNLYWYRQAAGRGLQLLFYSVGIGQISSEVPQNLSASRPQDRQFILSSKKLLLSDSGFYLCAWRGQPNTEAFFGQGTRLTVV.

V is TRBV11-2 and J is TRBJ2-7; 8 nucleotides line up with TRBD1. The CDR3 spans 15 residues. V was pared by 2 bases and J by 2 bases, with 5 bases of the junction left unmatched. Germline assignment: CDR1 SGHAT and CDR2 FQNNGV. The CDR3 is CASSLFGQGTYEQYF. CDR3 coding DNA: TGTGCCAGCAGCTTATTCGGACAGGGTACCTACGAGCAGTACTTC.

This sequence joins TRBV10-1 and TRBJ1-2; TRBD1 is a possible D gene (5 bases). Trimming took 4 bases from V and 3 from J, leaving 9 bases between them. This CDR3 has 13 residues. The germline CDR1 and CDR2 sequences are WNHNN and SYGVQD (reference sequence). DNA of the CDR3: TGCGCCAGCAGTGCGGACACGGACTATGGCTACACCTTC. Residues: CASSADTDYGYTF.

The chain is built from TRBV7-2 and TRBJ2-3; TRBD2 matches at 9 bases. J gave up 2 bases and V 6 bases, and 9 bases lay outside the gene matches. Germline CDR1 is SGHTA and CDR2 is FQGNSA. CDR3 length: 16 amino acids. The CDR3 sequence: CASSEGLAGSTDTQYF. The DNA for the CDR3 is TGTGCCAGCAGTGAAGGGCTAGCGGGGTCCACAGATACGCAGTATTTT.

The DNA for the CDR3 is TGTGCCAGCAGTGAAGGGGGACATTCCTACGAGCAGTACTTC. It encodes CASSEGGHSYEQYF. The V and J genes are TRBV6-1 and TRBJ2-7; possible D gene TRBD1, 6 bases. Germline V gives CDR1 MNHNS, CDR2 SASEGT. This CDR3 spans 14 amino acids. Trimming removed 1 base from V and 1 base from J, with 8 bases in between.

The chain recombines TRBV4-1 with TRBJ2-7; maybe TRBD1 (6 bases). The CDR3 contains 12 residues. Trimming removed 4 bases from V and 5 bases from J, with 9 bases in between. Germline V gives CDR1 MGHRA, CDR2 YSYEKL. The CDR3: CASSPQGHEQYF. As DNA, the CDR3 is TGCGCCAGCAGCCCACAGGGCCACGAGCAGTACTTC.

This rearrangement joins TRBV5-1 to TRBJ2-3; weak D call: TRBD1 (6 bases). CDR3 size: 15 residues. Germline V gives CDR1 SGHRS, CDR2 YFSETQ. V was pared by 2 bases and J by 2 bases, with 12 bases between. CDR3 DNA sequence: TGCGCCAGCAGCTTACAGGGAACACTCACAGATACGCAGTATTTT. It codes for CASSLQGTLTDTQYF. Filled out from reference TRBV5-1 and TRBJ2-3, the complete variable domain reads KAGVTQTPRYLIKTRGQQVTLSCSPISGHRSVSWYQQTPGQGLQFLFEYFSETQRNKGNFPGRFSGRQFSNSRSEMNVSTLELGDSALYLCASSLQGTLTDTQYFGPGTRLTVL.

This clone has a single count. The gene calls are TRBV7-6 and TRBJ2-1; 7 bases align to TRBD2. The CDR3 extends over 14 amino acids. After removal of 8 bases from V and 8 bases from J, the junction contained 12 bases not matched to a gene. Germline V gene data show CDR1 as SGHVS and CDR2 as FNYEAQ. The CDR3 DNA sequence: TGTGCCAGCTCAGGGCTAGCGGATCGAGATGAGCAGTTCTTC. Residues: CASSGLADRDEQFF.

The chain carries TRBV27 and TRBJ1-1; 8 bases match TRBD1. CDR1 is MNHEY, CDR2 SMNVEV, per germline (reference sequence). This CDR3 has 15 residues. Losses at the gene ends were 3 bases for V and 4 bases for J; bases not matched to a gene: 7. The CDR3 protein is CASSLGRGPTTEAFF. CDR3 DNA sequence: TGTGCCAGCAGTTTGGGCAGGGGGCCTACCACTGAAGCTTTCTTT.

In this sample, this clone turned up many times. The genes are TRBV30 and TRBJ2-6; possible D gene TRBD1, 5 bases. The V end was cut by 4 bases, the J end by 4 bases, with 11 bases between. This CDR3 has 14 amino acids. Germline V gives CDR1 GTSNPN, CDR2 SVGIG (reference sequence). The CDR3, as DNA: TGTGCCTGGACAGGGCTGCAAGGGGCCAACGTCCTGACTTTC. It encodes CAWTGLQGANVLTF.

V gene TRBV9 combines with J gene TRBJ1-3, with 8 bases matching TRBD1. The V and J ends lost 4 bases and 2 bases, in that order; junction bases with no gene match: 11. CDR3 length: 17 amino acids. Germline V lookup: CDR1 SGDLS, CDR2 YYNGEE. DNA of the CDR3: TGTGCCAGCAGCACTTGGACAGGGATCTCTCCTGGAAACACCATATATTTT. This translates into CASSTWTGISPGNTIYF.